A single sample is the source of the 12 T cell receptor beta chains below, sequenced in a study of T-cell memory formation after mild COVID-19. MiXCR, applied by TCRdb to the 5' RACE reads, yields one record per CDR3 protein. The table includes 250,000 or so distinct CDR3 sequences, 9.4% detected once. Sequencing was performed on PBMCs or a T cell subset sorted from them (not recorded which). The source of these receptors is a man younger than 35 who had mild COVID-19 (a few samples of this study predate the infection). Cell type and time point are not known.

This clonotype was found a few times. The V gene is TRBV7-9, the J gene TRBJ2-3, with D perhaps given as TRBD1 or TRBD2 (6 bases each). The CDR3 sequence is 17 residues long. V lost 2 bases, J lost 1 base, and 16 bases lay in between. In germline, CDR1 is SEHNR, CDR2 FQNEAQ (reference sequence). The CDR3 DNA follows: TGTGCCAGCAGCTTACTTCGGGGGCGTGAAGGCACAGATACGCAGTATTTT. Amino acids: CASSLLRGREGTDTQYF. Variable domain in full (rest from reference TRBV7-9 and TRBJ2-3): DTGVSQNPRHKITKRGQNVTFRCDPISEHNRLYWYRQTLGQGPEFLTYFQNEAQLEKSRLLSDRFSAERPKGSFSTLEIQRTEQGDSAMYLCASSLLRGREGTDTQYFGPGTRLTVL.

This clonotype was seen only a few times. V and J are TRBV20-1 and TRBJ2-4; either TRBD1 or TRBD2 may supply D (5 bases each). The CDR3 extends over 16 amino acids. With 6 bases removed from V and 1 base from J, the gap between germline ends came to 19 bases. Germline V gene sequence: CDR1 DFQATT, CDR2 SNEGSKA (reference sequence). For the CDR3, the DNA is TGCAGTGCAGTTACCGGGACCGCGGCGGCCAAAAACATTCAGTACTTC. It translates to CSAVTGTAAAKNIQYF.

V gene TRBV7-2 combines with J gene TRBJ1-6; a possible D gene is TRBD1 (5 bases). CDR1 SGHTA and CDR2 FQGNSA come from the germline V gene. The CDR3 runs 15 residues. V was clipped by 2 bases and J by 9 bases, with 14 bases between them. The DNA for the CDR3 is TGTGCCAGCAGCTTACGCCGGGGGATAGGTTCACCCCTCCACTTT. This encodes CASSLRRGIGSPLHF.

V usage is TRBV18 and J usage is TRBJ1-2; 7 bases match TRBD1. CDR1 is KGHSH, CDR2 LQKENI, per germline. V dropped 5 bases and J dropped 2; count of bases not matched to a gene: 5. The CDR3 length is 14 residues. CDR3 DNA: TGTGCCAGCTCATCGCCGACAGGGAACTATGGCTACACCTTC. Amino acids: CASSSPTGNYGYTF. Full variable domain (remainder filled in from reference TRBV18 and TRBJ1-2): NAGVMQNPRHLVRRRGQEARLRCSPMKGHSHVYWYRQLPEEGLKFMVYLQKENIIDESGMPKERFSAEFPKEGPSILRIQQVVRGDSAAYFCASSSPTGNYGYTFGSGTRLTVV.

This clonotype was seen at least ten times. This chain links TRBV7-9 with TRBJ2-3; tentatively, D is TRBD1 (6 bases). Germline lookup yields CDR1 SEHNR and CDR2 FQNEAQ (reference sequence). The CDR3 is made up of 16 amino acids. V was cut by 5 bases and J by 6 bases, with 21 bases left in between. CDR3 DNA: TGTGCCAGCAGCCACCCGACAGGTGTAATTTCTGATACGCAGTATTTT. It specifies CASSHPTGVISDTQYF. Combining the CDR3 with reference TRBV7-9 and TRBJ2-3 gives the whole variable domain DTGVSQNPRHKITKRGQNVTFRCDPISEHNRLYWYRQTLGQGPEFLTYFQNEAQLEKSRLLSDRFSAERPKGSFSTLEIQRTEQGDSAMYLCASSHPTGVISDTQYFGPGTRLTVL.

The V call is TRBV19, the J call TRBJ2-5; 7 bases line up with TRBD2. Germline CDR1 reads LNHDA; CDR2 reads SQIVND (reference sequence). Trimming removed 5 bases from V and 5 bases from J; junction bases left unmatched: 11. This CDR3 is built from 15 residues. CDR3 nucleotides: TGTGCCAGTAGTTTCCCGGGCCGGGAGGTCGAGACCCAGTACTTC. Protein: CASSFPGREVETQYF. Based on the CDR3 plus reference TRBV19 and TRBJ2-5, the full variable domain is DGGITQSPKYLFRKEGQNVTLSCEQNLNHDAMYWYRQDPGQGLRLIYYSQIVNDFQKGDIAEGYSVSREKKESFPLTVTSAQKNPTAFYLCASSFPGREVETQYFGPGTRLLVL.

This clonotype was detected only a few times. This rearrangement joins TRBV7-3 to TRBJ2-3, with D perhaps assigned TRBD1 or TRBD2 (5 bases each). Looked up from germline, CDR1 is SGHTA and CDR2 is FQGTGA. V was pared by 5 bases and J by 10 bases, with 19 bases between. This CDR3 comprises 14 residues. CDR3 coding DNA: TGTGCCAGCAGCATTTCTCCGGGGCCCGCTTCGCAGTATTTT. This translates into CASSISPGPASQYF.

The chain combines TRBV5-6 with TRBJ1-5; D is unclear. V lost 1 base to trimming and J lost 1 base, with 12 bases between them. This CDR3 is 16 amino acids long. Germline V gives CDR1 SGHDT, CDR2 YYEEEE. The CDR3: CASSLWGRGSNQPQHF. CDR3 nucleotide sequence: TGTGCCAGCAGCTTGTGGGGTCGTGGGAGCAATCAGCCCCAGCATTTT.

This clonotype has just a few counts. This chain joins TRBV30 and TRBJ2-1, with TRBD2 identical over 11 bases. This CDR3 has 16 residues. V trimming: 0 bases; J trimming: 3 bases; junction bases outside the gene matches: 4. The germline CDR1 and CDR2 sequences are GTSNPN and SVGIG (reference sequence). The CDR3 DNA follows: TGTGCCTGGAGTGTACGGGGACTAGCGGTCTACAATGAGCAGTTCTTC. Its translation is CAWSVRGLAVYNEQFF.

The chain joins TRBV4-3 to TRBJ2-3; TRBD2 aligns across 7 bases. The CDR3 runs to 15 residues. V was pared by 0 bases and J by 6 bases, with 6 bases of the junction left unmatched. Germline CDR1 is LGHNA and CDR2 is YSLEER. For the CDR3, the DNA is TGCGCCAGCAGCCAAGATAAGAGGGGAGGGGATACGCAGTATTTT. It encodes CASSQDKRGGDTQYF.

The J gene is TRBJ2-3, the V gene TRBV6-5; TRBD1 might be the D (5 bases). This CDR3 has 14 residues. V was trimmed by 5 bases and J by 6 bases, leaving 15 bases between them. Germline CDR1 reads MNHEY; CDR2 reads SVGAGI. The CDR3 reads CASSDRKPVDTQYF. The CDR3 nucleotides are TGTGCCAGCAGTGACAGAAAACCAGTGGATACGCAGTATTTT.

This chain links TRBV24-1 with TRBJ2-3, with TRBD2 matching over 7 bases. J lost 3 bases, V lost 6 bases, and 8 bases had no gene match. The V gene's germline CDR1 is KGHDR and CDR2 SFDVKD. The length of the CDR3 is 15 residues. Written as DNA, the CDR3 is TGTGCCACCAGTCCGGGAGCGGGGCGTACAGATACGCAGTATTTT. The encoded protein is CATSPGAGRTDTQYF.